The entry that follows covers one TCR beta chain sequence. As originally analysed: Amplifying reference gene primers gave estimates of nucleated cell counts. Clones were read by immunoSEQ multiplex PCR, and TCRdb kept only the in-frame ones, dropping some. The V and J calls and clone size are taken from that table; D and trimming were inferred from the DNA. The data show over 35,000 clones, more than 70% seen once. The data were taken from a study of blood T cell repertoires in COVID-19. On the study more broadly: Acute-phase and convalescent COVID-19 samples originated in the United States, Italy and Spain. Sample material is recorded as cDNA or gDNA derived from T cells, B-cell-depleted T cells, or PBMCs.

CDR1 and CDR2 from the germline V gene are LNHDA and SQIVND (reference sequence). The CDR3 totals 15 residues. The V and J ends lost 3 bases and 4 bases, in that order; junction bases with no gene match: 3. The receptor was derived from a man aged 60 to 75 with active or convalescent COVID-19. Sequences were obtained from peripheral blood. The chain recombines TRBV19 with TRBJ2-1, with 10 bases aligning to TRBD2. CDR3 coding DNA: TGTGCCAGTAGTATCAGGACTAGCGGTTACAATGAGCAGTTCTTC. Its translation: CASSIRTSGYNEQFF.